Listed below are T cell receptor beta chains from one sample, sequenced in a study of T cell responses to AZD1222 COVID-19 vaccine. Repertoires were generated with immunoSEQ multiplex PCR, while TCRdb's copy carries only in-frame clones and drops some. The data contain over 110,000 clones, roughly 90% of them seen just once; the ten biggest clones take up roughly 3.1%. The sequenced sample was peripheral blood, obtained on day 0 of AZD1222 vaccination. The receptors derive from an adult in good health. CDR3s include the opening cysteine and the closing phenylalanine or tryptophan. A D gene is named only where the DNA matches it firmly. For some rows the clone size is stated as once, few or many, or as a class when expanded; others skip it.

>TRBJ1-1|.|.|TRBV14
TGTGCCAGCAGCTTCGGGCCGAACACTGAAGCTTTCTTT
CASSFGPNTEAFF
>TRBJ2-3|.|.|TRBV11-2
TGTGCCAGCAGCGCAGTTCGTACGCAGTATTTT
CASSAVRTQYF
>TRBJ1-5|.|.|TRBV27
TGTGCCAGCAGTTTATCCCAAGGTCAAACCCAGCATTTT
CASSLSQGQTQHF
>TRBJ1-4|.|.|TRBV6-6
TGTGCCAGCAGCGGGTCTGTAAATGAAAAACTGTTTTTT
CASSGSVNEKLFF
>TRBJ1-6|TRBD1|few|TRBV7-9
TGTGCCAGCAGCGCCGTACAGGGGGAAGGTTCACCCCTCCACTTT
CASSAVQGEGSPLHF
>TRBJ1-2|.|.|TRBV30
TGTGCCTGGAGTGTGGCGAACTATGGCTACACCTTC
CAWSVANYGYTF
>TRBJ2-7|TRBD2|.|TRBV28
TGTGCCAGCAAACAAGTGACTAGCGGTCACGAGCAGTACTTC
CASKQVTSGHEQYF
>TRBJ2-7|.|.|TRBV9
TGTGCCAGCAGCGTAGAGGCCCGGCAAGGCTACGAGCAGTACTTC
CASSVEARQGYEQYF
>TRBJ2-3|.|.|TRBV28
TGTGCCAGCAGTTTACTTGGAGGGGAGGATACGCAGTATTTT
CASSLLGGEDTQYF
>TRBJ1-4|.|.|TRBV5-6
TGTGCCAGCAGCTTGGCAGGGGCCGGTGAAAAACTGTTTTTT
CASSLAGAGEKLFF
>TRBJ1-2|.|.|TRBV20-1
TGCAGTGCTAGTCCAAGGACCGTTGATGGCTACACCTTC
CSASPRTVDGYTF
>TRBJ2-1|TRBD2|.|TRBV2
TGTGCCAGCAGGGACGGGACTAGCGGATACAATGAGCAGTTCTTC
CASRDGTSGYNEQFF
>TRBJ2-5|.|.|TRBV5-5
TGTGCCAGCAGCCGGGACCCGGGAAAGACCCAGTACTTC
CASSRDPGKTQYF
>TRBJ2-5|TRBD2|.|TRBV5-1
TGCGCCAGCAGCTTGGCCCTAGGACTAGGGCGGGGCGAGACCCAGTACTTC
CASSLALGLGRGETQYF
>TRBJ1-1|.|.|TRBV27
TGTGCCAGCAGTCTGGCGGGGAAGAACACTGAAGCTTTCTTT
CASSLAGKNTEAFF
>TRBJ2-1|.|.|TRBV4-1
TGCGCCAGCAGCCAAGTTAATCTAGTGACCTCCAATGAGCAGTTCTTC
CASSQVNLVTSNEQFF
>TRBJ2-1|TRBD2|.|TRBV23-1
TGCGCCAGCAGCTGTAGCGGGAGGCGATTCAATAACAATGAGCAGTTCTTC
CASSCSGRRFNNNEQFF
>TRBJ1-6|.|.|TRBV27
TGTGCCAGCAGTTTATCGTATCCTCCGGGGAGCTCACCCCTCCACTTT
CASSLSYPPGSSPLHF
>TRBJ2-1|.|once|TRBV5-1
TGCGCCAGCAGCTTGCTACCGTACAATGAGCAGTTCTTC
CASSLLPYNEQFF
>TRBJ2-3|.|.|TRBV19
TGTGCCAGTAGTTCCGGACGCGGGGCGGATACGCAGTATTTT
CASSSGRGADTQYF
>TRBJ2-7|TRBD1|.|TRBV29-1
TGCAGCGTTGAAGGCAGGGACAGCTGGGAGCAGTACTTC
CSVEGRDSWEQYF
>TRBJ2-1|.|.|TRBV13
TGTGCCAGCAGCTTGACGGGACTCTCCTACAATGAGCAGTTCTTC
CASSLTGLSYNEQFF
>TRBJ2-3|.|.|TRBV28
TGTGCCAGCAGTTTGGTGGATACGCAGTATTTT
CASSLVDTQYF
>TRBJ2-2|TRBD2|.|TRBV19
TGTGCCAGTAGTGTCGGACTAGCGGCGAACACCGGGGAGCTGTTTTTT
CASSVGLAANTGELFF
>TRBJ2-1|TRBD2|few|TRBV19
TGTGCCAGTAGTATGACTAGCGGGGCTTACAATGAGCAGTTCTTC
CASSMTSGAYNEQFF
>TRBJ1-2|TRBD1|.|TRBV7-3
TGTGCCAGCAGCCGACAGGGAGGGGGAAACTATGGCTACACCTTC
CASSRQGGGNYGYTF
>TRBJ2-4|TRBD2|.|TRBV4-2
TGTGCCAGCAGCAAAGGACTAGCGGGAGACAAAAACATTCAGTACTTC
CASSKGLAGDKNIQYF
>TRBJ2-1|.|.|TRBV6-5
TGTGCCAGCAGTTACTCGGATGAATGGCAGTTCTTC
CASSYSDEWQFF
>TRBJ1-1|.|.|TRBV7-2
TGTGCCAGCAGCGCCGGAACTAGCACTGAAGCTTTCTTT
CASSAGTSTEAFF
>TRBJ1-2|.|once|TRBV7-3
TGTGCCAGCAGCTCGGACGGTGGCTACACCTTC
CASSSDGGYTF
>TRBJ1-3|.|.|TRBV5-1
TGCGCCAGCAGTGAGGCTTCCTCTGGAAACACCATATATTTT
CASSEASSGNTIYF
>TRBJ2-6|TRBD1|.|TRBV7-6
TGTGCCAGCAGCTTAGCGGCCGGGACAGGCTCCGTCCTGACTTTC
CASSLAAGTGSVLTF
>TRBJ1-4|TRBD1|.|TRBV5-1
TGCGCCAGCAGCTACGAGACAGGGAGTAATGAAAAACTGTTTTTT
CASSYETGSNEKLFF
>TRBJ2-4|.|.|TRBV4-1
TGCGCCAGCAGCCCCAGGGTGGGGGCTCGGACCCCCTTCCTAGCCAAAAACATTCAGTACTTC
CASSPRVGARTPFLAKNIQYF
>TRBJ2-2|TRBD1|.|TRBV4-2
TGTGCCAGCAGCCAAGACCCGGGACAGGACGGGGAGCTGTTTTTT
CASSQDPGQDGELFF
>TRBJ2-1|.|.|TRBV6-6
TGTGCCAGCAGTTCTGGGACCCGCTCCTACAATGAGCAGTTCTTC
CASSSGTRSYNEQFF
>TRBJ1-2|.|.|TRBV19
TGTGCCAGTAGTCAAGTTGGGGGAGAAGGCTATGGCTACACCTTC
CASSQVGGEGYGYTF
>TRBJ1-2|.|.|TRBV27
TGTGCCAGCAGTTCCCACGGGTCTAACTATGGCTACACCTTC
CASSSHGSNYGYTF
>TRBJ2-5|TRBD1|.|TRBV2
TGTGCCAGCAAACGGGACAGCAAAGAGACCCAGTACTTC
CASKRDSKETQYF
>TRBJ1-5|.|.|TRBV7-2
TGTGCCAGCAGCTTAGGGGGGGATAGCAATCAGCCCCAGCATTTT
CASSLGGDSNQPQHF